The 8 T cell receptor beta chains below come from one sample, sequenced in a study of blood T cell repertoires in COVID-19. Method: immunoSEQ multiplex PCR; TCRdb's copy keeps in-frame clones and lacks some. Among a few hundred thousand clones, 70% to 85% were seen once, and the ten largest hold about 9.6%. The sample taken for sequencing was peripheral blood. The receptors here all came from an elderly man with acute or convalescent COVID-19.

The chain has TRBV27 and TRBJ2-1, with 11 bases lining up with TRBD2. CDR3 length equals 19 residues. The trim removed 4 bases at V and 4 bases at J, leaving 15 bases unmatched. CDR1 and CDR2 (germline): MNHEY, SMNVEV (reference sequence). The CDR3 region has the DNA TGTGCCAGCAGTTGGACAGGGGACAAGCCTAGCGGGAGGTACAATGAGCAGTTCTTC. Translated: CASSWTGDKPSGRYNEQFF.

This CDR3 is CASSIDTTNEKLFF. CDR3 nucleotide sequence: TGCGCCAGCAGCATTGACACAACTAATGAAAAACTGTTTTTT. The rearrangement joins TRBV5-1 to TRBJ1-4; D unclear. Trimming took off 4 bases at V and 0 bases at J, with 7 bases between the two ends. Per the germline V gene, CDR1 is SGHRS and CDR2 is YFSETQ. This CDR3 contains 14 residues. The full variable domain, with the rest looked up from reference TRBV5-1 and TRBJ1-4, is KAGVTQTPRYLIKTRGQQVTLSCSPISGHRSVSWYQQTPGQGLQFLFEYFSETQRNKGNFPGRFSGRQFSNSRSEMNVSTLELGDSALYLCASSIDTTNEKLFFGSGTQLSVL.

The rearrangement joins TRBV25-1 to TRBJ1-2, with no clear D. This CDR3 contains 12 residues. V dropped 7 bases and J dropped 13 bases, with 19 bases sitting between them. Germline values: CDR1 MGHDK, CDR2 SYGVNS. This chain's CDR3 is CASNLAGRSPTF. CDR3 nucleotides: TGTGCCAGCAACCTAGCTGGACGCTCCCCCACCTTC.

In this sample, this clone turned up a few times. J is TRBJ2-7 and V is TRBV5-6; 10 bases are a match to TRBD1. The CDR3 loop spans 15 amino acids. The V gene's germline CDR1 is SGHDT and CDR2 YYEEEE. V shed 4 bases, J shed 5 bases, and the junction held 9 bases outside the gene matches. The CDR3 coding sequence is TGTGCCAGCAGCCTCGCCGGGACAGGGGTCCACGAGCAGTACTTC. It codes for CASSLAGTGVHEQYF.

The CDR3 DNA sequence: TGCGCCACTTCACTAGCGTCGGCGGGGGAGCAGTTCTTC. Translation gives CATSLASAGEQFF. This chain joins TRBV10-1 and TRBJ2-1, with 7 bases matching TRBD2. The CDR3 is 13 amino acids. The germline V gene has CDR1 WNHNN and CDR2 SYGVQD (reference sequence). V lost 10 bases and J lost 10; bases outside the gene matches: 13.

The chain carries TRBV28 and TRBJ2-3; TRBD1 agrees at 11 bases. Trimming cost V 5 bases and J 2 bases; bases outside gene matches: 9. Germline CDR1 is MDHEN and CDR2 is SYDVKM. The CDR3 extends over 17 amino acids. The CDR3 region has the DNA TGTGCCAGCAGTGCCGGGGACAGGGGGAGGGACACAGATACGCAGTATTTT. Its translation is CASSAGDRGRDTDTQYF.

This chain joins TRBV12-5 and TRBJ2-2; 12 bases map to TRBD2. The CDR3 spans 14 residues. Looked up from germline, CDR1 is LGHNT and CDR2 is FRNRAP. The junction had 2 bases not matched to a gene; V was cut back by 5 bases and J by 7 bases. The CDR3 DNA follows: TGTGCTAGTGGTGCTAGCGGGAGGGACGGGGAGCTGTTTTTT. This gives the protein CASGASGRDGELFF.

The chain combines TRBV6-6 with TRBJ1-2, with a possible D match to TRBD1 (6 bases). Trimming cost V 5 bases and J 4 bases, with 17 bases left between them. This CDR3 is built from 15 residues. CDR1 and CDR2 (germline): MNHNY, SVGAGI (reference sequence). The CDR3 sequence: CASSRRDARGYGYTF. The CDR3 region has the DNA TGTGCCAGCAGTAGACGGGACGCCAGGGGCTATGGCTACACCTTC.